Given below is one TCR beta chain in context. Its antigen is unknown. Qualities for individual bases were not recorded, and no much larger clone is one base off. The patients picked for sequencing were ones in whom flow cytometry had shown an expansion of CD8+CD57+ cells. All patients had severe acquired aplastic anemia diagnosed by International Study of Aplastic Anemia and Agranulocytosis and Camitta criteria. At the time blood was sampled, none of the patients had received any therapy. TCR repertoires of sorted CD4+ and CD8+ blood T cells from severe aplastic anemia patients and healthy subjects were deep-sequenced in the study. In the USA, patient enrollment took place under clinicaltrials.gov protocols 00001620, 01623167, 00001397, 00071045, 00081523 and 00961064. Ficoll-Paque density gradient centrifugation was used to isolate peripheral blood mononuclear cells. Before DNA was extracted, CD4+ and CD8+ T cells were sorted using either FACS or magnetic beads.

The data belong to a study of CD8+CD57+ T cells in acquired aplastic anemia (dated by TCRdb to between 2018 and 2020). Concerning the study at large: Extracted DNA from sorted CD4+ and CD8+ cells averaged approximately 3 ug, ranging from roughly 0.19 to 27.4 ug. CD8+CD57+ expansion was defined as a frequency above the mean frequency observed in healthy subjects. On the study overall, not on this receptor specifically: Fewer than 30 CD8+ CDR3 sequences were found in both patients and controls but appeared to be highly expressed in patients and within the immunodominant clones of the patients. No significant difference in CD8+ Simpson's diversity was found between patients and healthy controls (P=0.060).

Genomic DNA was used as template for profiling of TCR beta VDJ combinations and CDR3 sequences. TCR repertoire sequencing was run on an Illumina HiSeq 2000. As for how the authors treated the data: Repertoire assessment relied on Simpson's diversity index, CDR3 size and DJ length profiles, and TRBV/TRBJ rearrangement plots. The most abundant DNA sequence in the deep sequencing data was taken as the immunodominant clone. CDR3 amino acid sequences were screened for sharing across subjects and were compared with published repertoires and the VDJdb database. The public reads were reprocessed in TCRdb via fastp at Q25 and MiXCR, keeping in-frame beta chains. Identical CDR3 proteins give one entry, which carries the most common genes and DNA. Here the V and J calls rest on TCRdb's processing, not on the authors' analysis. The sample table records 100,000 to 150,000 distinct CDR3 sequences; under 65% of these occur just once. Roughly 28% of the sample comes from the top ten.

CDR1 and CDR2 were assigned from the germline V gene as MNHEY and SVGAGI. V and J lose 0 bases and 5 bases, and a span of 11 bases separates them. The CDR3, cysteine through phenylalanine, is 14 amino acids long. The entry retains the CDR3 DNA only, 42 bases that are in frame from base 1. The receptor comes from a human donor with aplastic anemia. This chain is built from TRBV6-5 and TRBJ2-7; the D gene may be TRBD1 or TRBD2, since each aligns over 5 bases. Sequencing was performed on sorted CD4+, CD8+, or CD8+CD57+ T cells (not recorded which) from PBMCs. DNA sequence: TGTGCCAGCAGTTACTCGATACGGGACCACGAGCAGTACTTC. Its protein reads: CASSYSIRDHEQYF.